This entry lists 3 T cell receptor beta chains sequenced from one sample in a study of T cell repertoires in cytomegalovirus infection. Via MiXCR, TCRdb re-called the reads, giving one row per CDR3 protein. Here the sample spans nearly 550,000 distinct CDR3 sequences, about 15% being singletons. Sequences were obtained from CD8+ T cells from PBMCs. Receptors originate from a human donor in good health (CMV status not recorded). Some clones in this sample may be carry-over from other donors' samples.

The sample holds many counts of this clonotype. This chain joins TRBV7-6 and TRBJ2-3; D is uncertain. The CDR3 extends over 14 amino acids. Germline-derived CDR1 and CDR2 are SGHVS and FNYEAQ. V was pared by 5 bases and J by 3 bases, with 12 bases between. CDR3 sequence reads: CASSLDPVTDTQYF. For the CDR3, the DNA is TGTGCCAGCAGCCTGGACCCGGTGACAGATACGCAGTATTTT.

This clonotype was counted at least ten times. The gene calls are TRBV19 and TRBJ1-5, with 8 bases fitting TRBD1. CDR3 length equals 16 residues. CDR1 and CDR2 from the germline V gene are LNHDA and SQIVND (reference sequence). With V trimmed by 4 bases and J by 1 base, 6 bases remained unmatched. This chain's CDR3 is CASSTSTGASNQPQHF. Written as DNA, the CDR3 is TGTGCCAGTAGTACATCGACAGGGGCGAGCAATCAGCCCCAGCATTTT.

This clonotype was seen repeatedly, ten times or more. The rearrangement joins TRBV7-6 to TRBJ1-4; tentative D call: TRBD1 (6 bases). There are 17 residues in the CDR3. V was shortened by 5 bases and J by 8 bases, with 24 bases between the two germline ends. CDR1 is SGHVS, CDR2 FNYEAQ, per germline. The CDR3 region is CASSEQLGNREWEKLFF. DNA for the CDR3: TGTGCCAGCAGCGAGCAGTTGGGGAACAGGGAATGGGAAAAACTGTTTTTT.